This T cell receptor beta chain was found in a study of cytomegalovirus exposure and HLA in healthy donors. Study-level findings and limits: Researchers reported that a few CMV-associated chains were confirmed in vitro as CMV antigen-specific. About 87% or about 30% of the time was how often most TCR beta V segments were productive, according to an earlier analysis. Analyses of presence and absence presupposed an approximately uniform sequencing depth across donors. In a later analysis, at a false discovery rate of 0.05, roughly 18,000 TCR beta sequences were associated with HLA alleles.

Primers for the PCR totalled 60 Vbeta and 13 Jbeta. Measured with immunoSEQ multiplex PCR; TCRdb has only the in-frame clones, and not every one. The sample lists some 140,000 clones, 75% to 80% occurring once. This CDR3 is 14 amino acids long. Germline-derived CDR1 and CDR2 are SGHDN and FVKESK. V gave up 4 bases and J gave up 7 bases; unmatched junction bases: 5. On this clone: Antigen specificity is unknown.

The V gene is TRBV14, the J gene TRBJ2-2; 8 bases match TRBD2. The material sequenced was PBMCs. This TCR was sampled from a male donor in good health and CMV-seronegative. The CDR3 DNA reads as TGTGCCAGCAGCCGTTCGGGGGGGCTCGGGGAGCTGTTTTTT. Protein: CASSRSGGLGELFF.